Sequencing of this T cell receptor beta chain was carried out in a study of graft-versus-host responses after intestinal transplantation. Broader study findings: Early post-transplant declines in HvG were associated with peak levels of circulating GvH clones.

This clone is labeled as medium-sized (0.01 to 0.1%). Responders (approximately 200,000, CFSE-labeled) were co-plated with approximately 200,000 irradiated, violet-dye-labeled stimulators. Responder cells that were proliferating and CFSE-low, both CD3+CD4+ and CD3+CD8+, were sorted after the reaction. Generated by immunoSEQ multiplex PCR, the TCRdb table keeps only in-frame clones and is missing some. The data contain approximately 15,000 clones, about two fifths of them singletons. Germline values: CDR1 SEHNR, CDR2 FQNEAQ (reference sequence). The V and J ends lost 6 bases and 5 bases respectively, with 14 bases between them. This CDR3 has 14 amino acids.

V and J are TRBV7-9 and TRBJ1-5; no firm D call. The receptor was derived from a human patient who received an intestinal transplant. The sample was alloreactive CD8+ T cells from a mixed lymphocyte reaction culture, taken before intestinal transplant. As for subset: CFSE-low proliferating T cells sorted from roughly six-day pre-transplant mixed lymphocyte reaction (GvH or HvG direction). The CDR3 bases are TGTGCCAGCAGTCCGATTATGTCCGATCAGCCCCAGCATTTT. As protein: CASSPIMSDQPQHF.